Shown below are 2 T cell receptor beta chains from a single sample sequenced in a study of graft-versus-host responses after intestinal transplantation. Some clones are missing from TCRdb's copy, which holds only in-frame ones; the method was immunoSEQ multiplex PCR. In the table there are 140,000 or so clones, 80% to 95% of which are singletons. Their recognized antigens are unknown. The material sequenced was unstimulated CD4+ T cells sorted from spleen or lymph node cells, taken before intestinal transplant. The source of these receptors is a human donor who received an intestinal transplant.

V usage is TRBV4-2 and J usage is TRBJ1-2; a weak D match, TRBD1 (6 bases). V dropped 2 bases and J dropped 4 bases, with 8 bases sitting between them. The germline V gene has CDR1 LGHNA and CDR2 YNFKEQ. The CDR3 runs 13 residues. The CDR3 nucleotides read TGTGCCAGCAGCCAAACAGGGTTCTATGGCTACACCTTC. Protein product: CASSQTGFYGYTF.

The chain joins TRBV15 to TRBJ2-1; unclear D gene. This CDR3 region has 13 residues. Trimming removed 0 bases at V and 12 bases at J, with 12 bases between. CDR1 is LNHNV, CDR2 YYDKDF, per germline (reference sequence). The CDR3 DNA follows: TGTGCCACCAGCAGAGATGGTGTCTTTGGGCAGTTCTTC. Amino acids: CATSRDGVFGQFF.